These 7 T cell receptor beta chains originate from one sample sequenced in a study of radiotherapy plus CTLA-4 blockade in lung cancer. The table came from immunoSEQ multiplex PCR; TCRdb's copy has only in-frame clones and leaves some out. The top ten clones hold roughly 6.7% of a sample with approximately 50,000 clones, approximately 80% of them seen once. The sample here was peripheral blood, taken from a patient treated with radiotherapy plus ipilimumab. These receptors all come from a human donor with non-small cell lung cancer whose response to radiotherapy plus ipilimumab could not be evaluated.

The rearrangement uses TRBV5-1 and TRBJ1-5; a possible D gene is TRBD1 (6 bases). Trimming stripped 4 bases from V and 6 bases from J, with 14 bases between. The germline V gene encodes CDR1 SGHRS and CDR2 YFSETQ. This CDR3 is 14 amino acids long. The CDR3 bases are TGCGCCAGCAGCCCTGAAGGGGGGGGTCAGCCCCAGCATTTT. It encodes CASSPEGGGQPQHF. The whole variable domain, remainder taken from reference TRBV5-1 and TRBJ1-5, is KAGVTQTPRYLIKTRGQQVTLSCSPISGHRSVSWYQQTPGQGLQFLFEYFSETQRNKGNFPGRFSGRQFSNSRSEMNVSTLELGDSALYLCASSPEGGGQPQHFGDGTRLSIL.

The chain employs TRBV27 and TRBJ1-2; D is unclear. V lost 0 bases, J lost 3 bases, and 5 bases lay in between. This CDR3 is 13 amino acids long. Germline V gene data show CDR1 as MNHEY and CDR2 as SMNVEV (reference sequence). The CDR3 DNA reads TGTGCCAGCAGTTTATCCCCGGACTATGGCTACACCTTC. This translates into CASSLSPDYGYTF.

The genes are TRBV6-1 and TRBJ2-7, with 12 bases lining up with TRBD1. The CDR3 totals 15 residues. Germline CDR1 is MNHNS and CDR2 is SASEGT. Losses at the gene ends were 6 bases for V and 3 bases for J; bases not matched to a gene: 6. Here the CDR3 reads CASRTGTGGSYEQYF. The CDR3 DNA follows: TGTGCCAGCAGGACGGGGACAGGGGGCAGCTACGAGCAGTACTTC.

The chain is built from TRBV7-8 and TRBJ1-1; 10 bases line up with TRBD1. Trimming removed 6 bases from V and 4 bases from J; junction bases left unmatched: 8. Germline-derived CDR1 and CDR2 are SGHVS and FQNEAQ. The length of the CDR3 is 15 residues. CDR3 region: CASRADRGHFTEAFF. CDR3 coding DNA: TGTGCCAGCAGGGCCGACAGGGGGCATTTCACTGAAGCTTTCTTT. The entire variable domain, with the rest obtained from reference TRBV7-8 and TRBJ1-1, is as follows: GAGVSQSPRYKVAKRGQDVALRCDPISGHVSLFWYQQALGQGPEFLTYFQNEAQLDKSGLPSDRFFAERPEGSVSTLKIQRTQQEDSAVYLCASRADRGHFTEAFFGQGTRLTVV.

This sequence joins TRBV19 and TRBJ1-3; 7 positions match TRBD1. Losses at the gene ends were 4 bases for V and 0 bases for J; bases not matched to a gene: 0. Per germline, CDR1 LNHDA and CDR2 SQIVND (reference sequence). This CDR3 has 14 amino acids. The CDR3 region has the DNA TGTGCCAGTAGTAGGACAGGCTCTGGAAACACCATATATTTT. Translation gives CASSRTGSGNTIYF.

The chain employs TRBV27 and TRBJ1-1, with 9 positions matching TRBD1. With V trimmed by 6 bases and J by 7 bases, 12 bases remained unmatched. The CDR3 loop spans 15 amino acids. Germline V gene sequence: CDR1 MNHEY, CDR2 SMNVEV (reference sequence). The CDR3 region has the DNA TGTGCCAGCAGCCCCCTGGCCGGGACAGGGCTTGAAGCTTTCTTT. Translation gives CASSPLAGTGLEAFF.

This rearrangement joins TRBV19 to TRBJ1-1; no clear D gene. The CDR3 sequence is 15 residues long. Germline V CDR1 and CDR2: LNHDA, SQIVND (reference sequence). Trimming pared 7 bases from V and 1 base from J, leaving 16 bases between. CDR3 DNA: TGTGCCAGTATGAGGGCCCCTGCGGCGAACACTGAAGCTTTCTTT. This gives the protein CASMRAPAANTEAFF.